The clone carrying this TCR beta chain has only one observation. This sample was included in a study of blood T cell repertoires in COVID-19. Sequenced by immunoSEQ multiplex PCR; TCRdb stores in-frame clones only, minus some. The repertoire holds approximately 300,000 clones, with around 85% as singletons. Germline V gives CDR1 MDHEN, CDR2 SYDVKM. The CDR3 totals 12 residues. Trimming cost V 2 bases and J 9 bases, with 10 bases left between them. The receptor's source is a human donor with COVID-19, enrolled during active disease. The donor label of this sample is uncertain. The sample comprised peripheral blood. This chain joins TRBV28 and TRBJ1-2, with D perhaps TRBD1 (6 bases). CDR3 residues: CASSLATGRYTF. For the CDR3, the DNA is TGTGCCAGCAGTTTAGCGACAGGACGCTACACCTTC.